This T cell receptor beta chain was sequenced for a study of blood T cells in healthy people across ages. This clonotype was observed a handful of times. The CDR3 is made up of 14 amino acids. Germline loops: CDR1 SQVTM, CDR2 ANQGSEA. V lost 1 base and J lost 8, with 15 bases in between. Alongside a J-beta primer mix, a sample-barcoded 5' primer served in a second PCR lasting roughly 7 to 11 cycles. One entry per CDR3 protein, called by TCRdb with MiXCR from the 5' RACE reads. Found here are roughly 1,000,000 distinct CDR3 sequences, approximately 25% of them singletons; the top ten hold about 0.8%. Another study also made use of these data, one on T cells of mothers and their children. That paper adds: Sequencing returned over 8 million TCR beta CDR3 reads per mother and several million per child. It was related mother-child pairs that showed slightly higher overlap than unrelated pairs, without reaching significance. No persistent microchimeric T cell clones were detected.

The specimen was blood. The sequence came from a girl aged 2-10 years in good health. The chain links TRBV29-1 to TRBJ2-1, with D tentatively TRBD2 (6 bases). The CDR3 loop is CSVEGAAGGYEQFF. CDR3 bases: TGCAGCGTTGAAGGGGCGGCCGGGGGTTATGAGCAGTTCTTC.